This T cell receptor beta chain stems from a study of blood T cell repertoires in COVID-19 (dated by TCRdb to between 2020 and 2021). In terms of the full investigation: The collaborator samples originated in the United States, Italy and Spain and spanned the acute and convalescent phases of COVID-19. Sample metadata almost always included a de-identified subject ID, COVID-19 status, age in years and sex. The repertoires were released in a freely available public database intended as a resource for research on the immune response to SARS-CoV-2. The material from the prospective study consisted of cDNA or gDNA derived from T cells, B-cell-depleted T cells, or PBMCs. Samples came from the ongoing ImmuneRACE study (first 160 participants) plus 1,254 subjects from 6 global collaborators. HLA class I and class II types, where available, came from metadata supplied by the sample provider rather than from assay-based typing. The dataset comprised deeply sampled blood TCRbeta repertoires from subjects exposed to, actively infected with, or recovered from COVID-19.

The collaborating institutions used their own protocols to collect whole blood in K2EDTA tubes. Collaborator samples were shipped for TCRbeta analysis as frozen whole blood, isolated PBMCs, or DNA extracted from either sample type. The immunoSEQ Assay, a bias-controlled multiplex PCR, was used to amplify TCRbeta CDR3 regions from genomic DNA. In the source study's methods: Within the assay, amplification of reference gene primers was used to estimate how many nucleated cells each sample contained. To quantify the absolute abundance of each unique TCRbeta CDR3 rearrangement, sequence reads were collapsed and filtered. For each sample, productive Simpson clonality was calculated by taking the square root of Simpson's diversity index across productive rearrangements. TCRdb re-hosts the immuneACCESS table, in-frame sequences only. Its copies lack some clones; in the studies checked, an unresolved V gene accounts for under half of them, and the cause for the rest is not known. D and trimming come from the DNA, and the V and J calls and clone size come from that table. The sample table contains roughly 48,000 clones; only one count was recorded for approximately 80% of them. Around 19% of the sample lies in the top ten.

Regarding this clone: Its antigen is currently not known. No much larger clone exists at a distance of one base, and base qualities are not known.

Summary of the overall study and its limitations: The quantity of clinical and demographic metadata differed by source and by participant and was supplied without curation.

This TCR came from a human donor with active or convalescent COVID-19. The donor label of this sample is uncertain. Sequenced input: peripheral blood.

The nucleotide sequence is TGTGCCAGCAGCCAAGAAGCAACAGGGCTAGAGACCCAGTACTTC. Protein translation: CASSQEATGLETQYF. The chain was built from TRBV14 and TRBJ2-5; a weak D assignment points to TRBD1 (6 bases agree). The germline V gene sets CDR1 to SGHDN and CDR2 to FVKESK. V is pared back by 0 bases and J by 4 bases, with 12 bases lying between the germline termini. From the cysteine through the phenylalanine, the CDR3 covers 15 amino acids. Of all the DNA, just the CDR3 is kept, 45 bases in frame from base 1.